The sequence of this T cell receptor (beta chain) was determined in a study of cytomegalovirus exposure and HLA in healthy donors (dated by TCRdb to 2017 to 2019). As for the study more broadly: An earlier analysis of some 550 of the donors reported roughly 270 Gb of sequence data and some 120 million unique TCR beta sequences from about 180 million T cells. All discovery cohort repertoires had been generated using a single sequencing platform. A later analysis re-examined previously published TCR beta repertoires from 610 or so donors and added high-resolution HLA genotyping to investigate patterns of TCR occurrence. To predict cytomegalovirus infection status, the study brought together high-throughput TCR immunosequencing, statistical association of individual TCRs with disease status, and machine learning. The T cell repertoires of under 750 subjects were profiled by immunosequencing and related to cytomegalovirus serostatus. Among the roughly 400 genotyped donors, 81% belonged to the genetic ancestry cluster associated with self-reported Caucasian donors. In an earlier analysis of over 550 of the donors, high-throughput TCR beta sequencing was used to judge whether each TCR beta V gene segment behaved as functional or pseudogenic. Alongside the repertoire data, information on donor age, sex, ethnicity and CMV serostatus was compiled. In a later genetic analysis, genome-wide SNP genotypes for about 60% of the 666 donors were used, and that subset was treated as a discovery cohort. The aim of the study was to test whether cataloging public T cell receptors could identify signatures of past pathogen exposure. Four or five DR-DQ haplotypes were handled as single units for association and clustering because linkage in the cohort was strong. The number of donors typed differed by locus, with 629-630 for A, B, C, DRB1 and DQB1, around 500 for DQA1, under 610 for DPA1, and some 440 for DPB1. Class I and class II HLA loci were covered by the typing at four-digit resolution. On average, 235,054 unique TCR beta nucleotide sequences were sequenced per donor among some 430 genotyped donors of the cohort, with about 19% of those sequences being non-productive. Besides the first cohort of hundreds of subjects, a separate validation cohort made up of 120 different subjects was used. Roughly 300 gigabases of sequencing data and approximately 91 million unique TCR sequences made up an early release that covered 500 to 650 HLA-typed donors. The later analysis used no new phenotypic data to find candidate immune exposures, relying instead on TCR beta sequences and their occurrence across donors.

The cohort comprised fewer than 750 healthy bone marrow donors. All cohort members were sampled while nominally healthy, although unrecorded immune exposures were likely present. The donor tested CMV seropositive, placing the donor among the 250 to 300 seropositive members of the cohort. Every donor gave a peripheral blood sample, and the peripheral blood mononuclear cells from that sample were used for TCR beta sequencing. The Qiagen DNeasy Blood Extraction Kit was used to extract genomic DNA from the blood cell samples. Receptors were amplified or captured by the immunoSEQ multiplex PCR assay. For the multiplex PCR, a mixture combining 60 forward primers for TCR Vbeta segments and 13 reverse primers for TCR Jbeta segments was used. Amplification of the CDR3 region of rearranged TCR beta genes was performed with a multiplex PCR assay on genomic DNA. The Illumina HiSeq System was used to sequence the amplified TCR beta libraries as 87-base-pair reads. The source study handled its data this way. In a later analysis, 77 million or so unique TCR beta chains were counted across the 500 to 850 repertoires, and roughly 9.9 million of these chains were shared by at least two donors. Raw reads were error-corrected and collapsed into unique sequences by a nearest-neighbor algorithm in which closely related sequences were merged to remove PCR and sequencing errors. V, D and J gene segments were assigned by aligning CDR3 sequences to IMGT reference sequences. Each retained sequence needed at least a six-nucleotide match to both a V gene segment and a J gene segment. A rearrangement was called productive if the CDR3 had no stop codons and remained in frame with V and J, and every other rearrangement was called non-productive. Following IMGT convention, CDR3 was defined as the stretch from the second conserved V-encoded cysteine to the conserved J-encoded phenylalanine. The earlier analysis of around 640 of the donors excluded sequences that lacked an unambiguous match to a single V gene segment. In an earlier analysis of 450 to 700 of the donors, V segments were called functional above 56.7% productive rearrangements and were called segregating when the between-donor standard deviation exceeded 5%. A statistical classification framework was built to diagnose cytomegalovirus status from the catalog of TCR beta chain sequences. V and J gene assignment, in a later analysis, came from comparing TCR nucleotide sequences with IMGT/GENE-DB human TR gene sequences. In a later analysis, CDR3 sequences and most-parsimonious VDJ recombination scenarios were assigned using the TCRdist pipeline. In a later analysis, each TCR beta chain was defined by its CDR3 amino acid sequence together with its V-gene family, and reads without a unique V-gene family were excluded. To address suspected cross-contamination and a sequencing artifact, a later analysis removed 592 highly shared, low-generation-probability nucleotide sequences. A later analysis calculated a clonal expansion index for each public chain from normalized within-repertoire ranks of inferred template counts. A later analysis computed generation probabilities with a VDJ recombination model fitted to out-of-frame rearrangements, and checked the results against IGoR. In a later analysis, hypergeometric tests were used to score TCR-TCR, TCR-HLA and TCR-CMV co-occurrence, with a repertoire-size bias correction applied to TCR pairs. False discovery rates were estimated in a later analysis by permuting HLA or CMV assignments 20 times. In a later analysis, co-occurring TCRs were grouped using DBSCAN, with TCRdist sequence similarity added in when clustering inside HLA-allele-positive subsets. For co-occurrence clustering, repertoires with fewer than 30,000 or more than 120,000 public chains were excluded, along with several repertoires with anomalous nucleotide sharing. In its TCRdb copy, this immuneACCESS table keeps in-frame sequences only and misses some clones. Where compared with another copy, unresolved V genes explain less than half of these, and the others have no known cause. D and trimming come from the DNA, and the V and J calls and clone size come from that table. Here the sample has 130,000 or so clones; around 86% occur a single time. Jointly, the top ten make up approximately 8.1% of the sample.

Study-wide findings and limitations: In an earlier analysis of approximately 590 of the donors, most TCR beta V segments appeared in productive rearrangements about 87% or about 30% of the time, broadly matching IMGT annotations. According to the authors, the approach could potentially be generalized to other disease states and immunological phenotypes. V-gene and J-gene trimming of TCR beta chains was associated with a missense DCLRE1C variant in a later genetic analysis, and the association was replicated in an independent cohort. In vitro tests confirmed that three of the cytomegalovirus-associated TCR beta chains recognize cytomegalovirus antigens. While some public TCRs were present in many individuals, most TCR sequences turned up only very rarely across donors. In a later analysis, several top co-occurrence clusters were reported to appear linked to parvovirus B19, influenza, CMV and Epstein-Barr virus. A further reported finding was that TCR beta sequences accurately predicted the HLA-A and HLA-B alleles for most subjects in the first cohort. Assigning TCR associations to individual alleles was difficult when HLA alleles, especially DR and DQ, strongly co-occurred. Only TCR beta chains were sequenced in this cohort, and the absence of alpha or paired-chain data limited detectable features. The study listed 150 to 200 TCR beta chains as associated with cytomegalovirus. Compared with the approximately 670-donor mean, donors in an Asian-associated ancestry cluster had fewer N-insertions in productive TCRs, according to a later genetic analysis. Some IMGT-functional V segments, including TRBV6-2 and TRBV6-3, could not be told apart with the 87-base-pair reads, so those segments were excluded. A later analysis found that HLA-associated TCR beta chains were more clonally expanded and had lower generation probabilities than equally common non-associated chains. Cytomegalovirus status was reported to be diagnosed by the classifier with high specificity and sensitivity in both the original and validation cohorts. In a later analysis, about 17,000 TCR beta sequences were associated with specific HLA alleles at a false discovery rate of 0.05. A cluster of highly shared sequence variants was judged likely to represent a technical artifact of the sequencing pipeline. In a later analysis, TCR association rates were found to vary across HLA loci, with the most associated TCRs seen for DRB1 alleles and the fewest for HLA-C alleles. Approximately 18 rarely observed V segments, including chromosome 9 orphons, were excluded from the earlier analysis of several hundred of the donors because counts were too low. Correlated functional status among segregating V segments might reflect linkage disequilibrium, but an unknown experimental factor could not be ruled out. Immune exposure information for the cohort was limited to CMV serostatus. The presence/absence analyses assumed that sequencing depth was roughly uniform across donors, and that assumption may not be true. According to a later analysis, most CMV-associated TCR beta chains appeared to be HLA-restricted, and the HLA associations seemed to be driven largely by CMV exposure. Because HLA typing was unavailable for some donors at each locus, only the typed subset was used in association tests.

The germline V gene (reference sequence) supplies CDR1 LNHDA and CDR2 SQIVND. The cysteine opens and the phenylalanine closes a CDR3 of 16 amino acids. Only the CDR3 DNA is retained, 48 bases long and in frame from the first base. Germline trimming amounts to 2 bases on V and 6 bases on J, with 10 as the count of junction bases outside the gene matches. Of note for this clone: Its antigen is unknown. The input lacks base qualities; no much larger clone sits a single base away.

Sequenced sample: PBMCs. The receptor was derived from a woman aged 45-59 years in good health and CMV-seropositive. The V gene is TRBV19 and the J gene is TRBJ2-1; 7 bases in between match TRBD2. The CDR3 is CASSITNGRRFNEQFF. The base sequence is TGTGCCAGTAGTATAACAAACGGGAGGCGATTCAATGAGCAGTTCTTC.